The 8 T cell receptor beta chains presented below share a single source sample, sequenced in a study of shared clonotypes between healthy human individuals. Sequencing used immunoSEQ multiplex PCR; TCRdb keeps in-frame clones, though not all of them. This table has 650,000 to 800,000 clones, 72% appearing once. Sequencing was performed on memory CD4+ T cells sorted from blood. Subset described: CD45RA-negative fraction. These TCRs come from a woman between 25 and 40 years old in good health.

The chain recombines TRBV7-8 with TRBJ1-3, with a weak D call TRBD1 (5 bases). The CDR3 is 19 residues long. Trimming removed 1 base from V and 0 bases from J, with 19 bases in between. Germline CDR1 reads SGHVS; CDR2 reads FQNEAQ. This CDR3 reads CASSLVRGAQRSSGNTIYF. The CDR3 bases are TGTGCCAGCAGCTTAGTGAGGGGCGCCCAACGATCCTCTGGAAACACCATATATTTT.

This clone was recorded a few times. This chain joins TRBV5-1 and TRBJ2-2; D gene ambiguous. This CDR3 spans 18 amino acids. The germline gives CDR1 SGHRS, CDR2 YFSETQ. V was trimmed by 1 base and J by 6 bases, leaving 22 bases between them. CDR3 residues: CASSLWVLTSGNSGELFF. The CDR3 bases are TGCGCCAGCAGCTTGTGGGTATTGACTTCTGGTAATTCCGGGGAGCTGTTTTTT.

This chain links TRBV5-4 with TRBJ2-7; D is undetermined. Trimming removed 3 bases from V and 1 base from J, with 11 bases in between. Germline assignment: CDR1 SGHNT and CDR2 YYREEE (reference sequence). The CDR3 has 14 amino acids. The CDR3 loop reads CASSSSTGSYEQYF. CDR3 nucleotides: TGTGCCAGCAGCTCGTCGACTGGATCCTACGAGCAGTACTTC.

The rearrangement uses TRBV28 and TRBJ2-3; 10 nucleotides align to TRBD1. The CDR3 is 17 amino acids. Germline CDR1 and CDR2: MDHEN and SYDVKM. J lost 6 bases, V lost 5 bases, and 14 bases had no gene match. The CDR3 coding sequence is TGTGCCAGCAGTCTAATACCGACAGGGGGCGAAGCGGATACGCAGTATTTT. Amino acid sequence: CASSLIPTGGEADTQYF.

The rearrangement links TRBV5-1 to TRBJ1-1; D gene ambiguous. Trimming pared 4 bases from V and 1 base from J, leaving 5 bases between. The V gene's germline CDR1 is SGHRS and CDR2 YFSETQ. There are 12 residues in the CDR3. Here the CDR3 DNA reads TGCGCCAGCAGCCCAGGGAACACTGAAGCTTTCTTT. Its translation: CASSPGNTEAFF.

The chain has TRBV7-3 and TRBJ1-1; 7 bases line up with TRBD1. V lost 5 bases and J lost 4; bases outside the gene matches: 4. CDR3 size: 13 residues. CDR1 is SGHTA and CDR2 is FQGTGA in the germline V gene. This CDR3 is CASSGAGGTEAFF. The CDR3 bases are TGTGCCAGCAGCGGTGCAGGGGGCACTGAAGCTTTCTTT.

The CDR3 sequence: CASSFLRDTQYF. The DNA for the CDR3 is TGCGCCAGCAGCTTCCTGAGGGATACGCAGTATTTT. The V gene is TRBV5-1, the J gene TRBJ2-3, with D unresolved. Germline CDR1 and CDR2: SGHRS and YFSETQ. V gave up 2 bases and J gave up 6 bases, with 7 bases separating them. The CDR3 has 12 residues.

The chain couples TRBV18 to TRBJ1-1, with a possible D match to TRBD1 (6 bases). Germline CDR1 reads KGHSH; CDR2 reads LQKENI. CDR3 length: 13 amino acids. V was cut by 1 base and J by 4 bases, with 7 bases left in between. Here the CDR3 reads CASSPLGGTEAFF. DNA of the CDR3: TGTGCCAGCTCACCACTAGGGGGCACTGAAGCTTTCTTT.